This TCR beta chain came from a study of T cell responses to AZD1222 COVID-19 vaccine. Study-level points and caveats: At baseline, seropositivity was found in only six or seven AZD1222 recipients. There were mostly white British donors and more females than males, and clonal diversity was possibly underestimated. Spike was spanned by vaccine-associated CD4 TCRs, with dominance at 160-218 and 743-854.

The CDR3 loop spans 15 amino acids. CDR1 is SGHRS, CDR2 YFSETQ, per germline. The trim removed 4 bases at V and 8 bases at J, leaving 6 bases unmatched. The method was immunoSEQ multiplex PCR; TCRdb's version includes in-frame clones alone and lacks a portion of them. The sample consists of 180,000 or so clones, 85% to 90% of them appearing once. On this clone: What it binds is unknown.

This chain links TRBV5-1 with TRBJ2-1; 13 positions agree with TRBD2. The sequences come from peripheral blood, collected on day 0 of AZD1222 vaccination. The TCR comes from an adult in good health. The CDR3, as DNA: TGCGCCAGCAGCCGGACTAGCGGGAGCTTGGATGAGCAGTTCTTC. This gives the protein CASSRTSGSLDEQFF.